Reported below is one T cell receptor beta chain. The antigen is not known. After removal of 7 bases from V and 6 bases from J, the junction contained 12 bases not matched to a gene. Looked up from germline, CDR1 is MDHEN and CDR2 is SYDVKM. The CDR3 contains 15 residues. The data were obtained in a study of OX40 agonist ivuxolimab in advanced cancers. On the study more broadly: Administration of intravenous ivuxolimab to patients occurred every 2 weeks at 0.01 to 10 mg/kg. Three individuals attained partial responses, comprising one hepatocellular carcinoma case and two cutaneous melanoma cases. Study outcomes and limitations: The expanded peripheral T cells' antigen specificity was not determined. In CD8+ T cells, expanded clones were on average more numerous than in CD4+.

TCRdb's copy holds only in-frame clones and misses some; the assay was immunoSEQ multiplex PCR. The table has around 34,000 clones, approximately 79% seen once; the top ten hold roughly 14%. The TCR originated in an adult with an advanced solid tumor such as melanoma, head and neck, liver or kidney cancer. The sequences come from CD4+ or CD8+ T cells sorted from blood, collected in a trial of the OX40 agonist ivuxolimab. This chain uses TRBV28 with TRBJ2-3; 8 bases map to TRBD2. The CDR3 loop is CASTKAGAARDTQYF. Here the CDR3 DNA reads TGTGCCAGCACCAAAGCGGGAGCGGCCCGGGATACGCAGTATTTT.